In this sample, the clone carrying this T cell receptor (beta chain) turned up a few times. The study sequenced TCR beta in blood CD8+ and CD4+ T cells. TEMRA cells were FACS-enriched and CD8+ and CD4+ T cells negatively isolated. The data belong to a study of CD8 T cells in Susac syndrome. With random hexamers, reverse transcription was performed on 0.5 to 1 ug of RNA. Amplification of TCR beta CDR3 across 54 Vbeta and 13 Jbeta was performed with immunoSEQ multiplex PCR. Via MiXCR, TCRdb re-called the immunoSEQ multiplex PCR reads, giving one row per CDR3 protein. Of about 60,000 distinct CDR3 sequences in the sample, just under 95% were seen once. The specimen was CD8+ T cells from PBMCs. The source is a human donor with multiple sclerosis.

This CDR3 reads CASKPSGTSYEQYF. CDR3 nucleotides: TGTGCCAGCAAACCTAGCGGTACCTCCTACGAGCAGTACTTC. The J gene is TRBJ2-7, the V gene TRBV4-2; 7 bases are shared with TRBD2. In germline, CDR1 is LGHNA, CDR2 YNFKEQ. The V segment lost 7 bases and the J segment 0 bases; nucleotides outside the gene matches: 6. The CDR3 has 14 residues.